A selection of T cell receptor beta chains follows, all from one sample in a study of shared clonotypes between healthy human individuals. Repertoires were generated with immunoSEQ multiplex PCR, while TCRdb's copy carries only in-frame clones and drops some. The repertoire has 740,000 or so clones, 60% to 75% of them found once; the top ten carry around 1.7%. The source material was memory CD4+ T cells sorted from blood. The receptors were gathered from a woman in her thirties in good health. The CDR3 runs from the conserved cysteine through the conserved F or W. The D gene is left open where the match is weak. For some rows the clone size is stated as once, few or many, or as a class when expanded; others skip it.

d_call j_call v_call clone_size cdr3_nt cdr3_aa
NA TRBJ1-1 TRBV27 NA TGTGCCAGCACACGGGGGGCGGGCACTGAAGCTTTCTTT CASTRGAGTEAFF
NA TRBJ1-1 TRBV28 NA TGTGCCAGCATAAAGGGGAACACTGAAGCTTTCTTT CASIKGNTEAFF
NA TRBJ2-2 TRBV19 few TGTGCCAGTAACCCCTACGGGCAGCCGAACACCGGGGAGCTGTTTTTT CASNPYGQPNTGELFF
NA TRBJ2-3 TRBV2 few TGTGCCAGCACCGAGACTTCGCACATAAGCACAGATACGCAGTATTTT CASTETSHISTDTQYF
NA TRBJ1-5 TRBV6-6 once TGTGCCAGCTGCGCGAAGGACGGATTCAATCAGCCCCAGCATTTT CASCAKDGFNQPQHF
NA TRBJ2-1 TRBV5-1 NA TGCGCCAGCAGCTCCCAGAGCTCCTACAATGAGCAGTTCTTC CASSSQSSYNEQFF
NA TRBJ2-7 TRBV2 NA TGTGCCAGCAGCCCCCAAGACGGAACCTACGAGCAGTACTTC CASSPQDGTYEQYF
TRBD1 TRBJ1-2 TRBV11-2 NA TGTGCCAGCAGCAGGGACAGGGGGGAAGGCTACACCTTC CASSRDRGEGYTF
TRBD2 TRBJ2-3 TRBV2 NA TGTGCCAGCAATGAAGCGGGGGGTTTAAATACGCAGTATTTT CASNEAGGLNTQYF
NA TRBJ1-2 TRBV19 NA TGTGCCAGTAGTATAGATCGTAACAGGTTCTATGGCTACACCTTC CASSIDRNRFYGYTF
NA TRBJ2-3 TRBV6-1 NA TGTGCCAGCAGTGGACAAGGACTATATAGCACAGATACGCAGTATTTT CASSGQGLYSTDTQYF
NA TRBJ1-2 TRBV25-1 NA TGTGCCAGCAGTGAATCTGCCGTTAACTATGGCTACACCTTC CASSESAVNYGYTF
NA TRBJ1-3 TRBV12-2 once TGTGCAAGTCGCTTAGATCGGCCCGGGGACACCATATATTTT CASRLDRPGDTIYF
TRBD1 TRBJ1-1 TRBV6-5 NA TGTGCCAGCAGTAATGACAGGGGTTACACTGAAGCTTTCTTT CASSNDRGYTEAFF
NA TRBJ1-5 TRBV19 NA TGTGCCAGTAGTAAGAGTTTCAGCAATCAGCCCCAGCATTTT CASSKSFSNQPQHF
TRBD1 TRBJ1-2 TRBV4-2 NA TGTGCCAGCAGCCCGGGACAGGTGCTCTATGGCTACACCTTC CASSPGQVLYGYTF
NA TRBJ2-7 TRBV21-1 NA TGTGCCAGCAGCAAACGGACAGGGGGCTCCGAGCAGTACTTC CASSKRTGGSEQYF
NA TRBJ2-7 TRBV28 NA TGTGCCAGCTGTAGCCGCTCCTACGAGCAGTACTTC CASCSRSYEQYF
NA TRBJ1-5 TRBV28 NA TGTGCCAGCAGTTCGCTACAGGGATCTTCCGTCCGACAGCCCCAGCATTTT CASSSLQGSSVRQPQHF
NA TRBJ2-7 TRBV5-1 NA TGCGCCAGCAGCTTTGCGTCTAATCTCGAGCAGTACTTC CASSFASNLEQYF
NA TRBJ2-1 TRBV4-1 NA TGCGCCAGCAGCCAAGATTCGAACATAGGATATGAGCAGTTCTTC CASSQDSNIGYEQFF
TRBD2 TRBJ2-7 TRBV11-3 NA TGTGCCAGCAGCGCCCGGACTAGCGCAAACGAGCAGTACTTC CASSARTSANEQYF
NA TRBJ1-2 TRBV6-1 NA TGTGCCAGCGTTCGCGCAGCAAACTATGGCTACACCTTC CASVRAANYGYTF
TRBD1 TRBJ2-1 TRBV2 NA TGTGCTAGAAGGGGGCAGTCGGATGAGCAGTTCTTC CARRGQSDEQFF
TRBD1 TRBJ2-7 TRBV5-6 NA TGTGCCAGCAGTAGGGACAGGGGTCCCTACGAGCAGTACTTC CASSRDRGPYEQYF
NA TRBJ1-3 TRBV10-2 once TGCGCCAGCAGTGACCTGACGACAGTCTCCTCTTCGCACACCATATATTTT CASSDLTTVSSSHTIYF
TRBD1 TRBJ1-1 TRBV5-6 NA TGTGCCAGCAGCCTGGACAGGGGGAACTTAAACACTGAAGCTTTCTTT CASSLDRGNLNTEAFF
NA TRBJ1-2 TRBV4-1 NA TGCGCCAGCAGCCAAGGGATCAGGGAGTATGGCTACACCTTC CASSQGIREYGYTF
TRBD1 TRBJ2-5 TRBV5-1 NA TGCGCCAGCAGCTTCGGGACAGATCAAGAGACCCAGTACTTC CASSFGTDQETQYF
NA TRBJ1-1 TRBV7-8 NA TGTGCCAGCAGCTTAGCGGGGATCACTGAAGCTTTCTTT CASSLAGITEAFF